This T cell receptor beta chain was documented in a study of radiotherapy plus CTLA-4 blockade in lung cancer (dated by TCRdb to between 2018 and 2020). At the level of the whole study: Objective responses occurred in approximately 19% of enrolled patients, and 30% to 40% achieved disease control. Points the paper makes about the study in general: TCR clones derived from tumors expanded in peripheral blood after treatment with radiotherapy and ipilimumab. Increased serum interferon-beta after radiation, together with early dynamic changes in blood T cell clones, were reported to be the strongest predictors of response.

Counted from cysteine to phenylalanine, this CDR3 has 14 amino acids. This entry keeps only the CDR3 DNA: 42 bases, framed from base 1. CDR1 and CDR2 are drawn from the germline V gene: SGDLS, YYNGEE. At the junction V is shortened by 0 bases and J by 2 bases, with 8 bases in between. The library was generated by the immunoSEQ multiplex PCR assay. TCRdb carries this immuneACCESS record with in-frame sequences only. Its versions omit some clonotypes, under half of them owing to an unresolved V gene in the studies checked, with the rest unexplained. This sample lists about 88,000 clones; approximately 79% were detected once. More than 12% of the sample rests with the top ten. The study tested focal radiation therapy combined with CTLA-4 blockade (ipilimumab) in patients with chemo-refractory metastatic non-small-cell lung cancer. To note about this clone: Which antigen it targets is not known. Base qualities are not recorded, but no much larger clone differs from it by a single base.

This material consisted of peripheral blood, taken from a patient treated with radiotherapy plus ipilimumab. This TCR was recovered from a human donor with non-small cell lung cancer that progressed on radiotherapy plus ipilimumab. The receptor chain draws on TRBV9 and TRBJ1-1, with the D gene not confidently named. The DNA is as follows: TGTGCCAGCAGCGTAGACGGGGATAACACTGAAGCTTTCTTT. Its protein is CASSVDGDNTEAFF.